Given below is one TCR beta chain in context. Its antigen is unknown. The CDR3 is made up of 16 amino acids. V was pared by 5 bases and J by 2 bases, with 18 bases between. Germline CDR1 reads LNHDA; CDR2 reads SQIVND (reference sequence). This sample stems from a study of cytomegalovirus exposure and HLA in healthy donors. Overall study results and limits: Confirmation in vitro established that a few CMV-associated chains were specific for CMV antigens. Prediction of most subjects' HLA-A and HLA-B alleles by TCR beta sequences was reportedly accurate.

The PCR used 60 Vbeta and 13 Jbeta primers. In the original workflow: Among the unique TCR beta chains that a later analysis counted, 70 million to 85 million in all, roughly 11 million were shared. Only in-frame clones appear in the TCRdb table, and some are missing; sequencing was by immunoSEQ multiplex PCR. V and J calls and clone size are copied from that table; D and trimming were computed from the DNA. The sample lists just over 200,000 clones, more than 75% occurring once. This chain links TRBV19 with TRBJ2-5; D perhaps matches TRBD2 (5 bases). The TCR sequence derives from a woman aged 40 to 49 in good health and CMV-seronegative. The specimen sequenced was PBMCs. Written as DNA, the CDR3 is TGTGCCAGTAGTTTTGGTAGCGTAGCTGGTCAAGAGACCCAGTACTTC. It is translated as CASSFGSVAGQETQYF.